A selection of T cell receptor beta chains follows, all from one sample in a study of cytomegalovirus exposure and HLA in healthy donors. The data were produced by immunoSEQ multiplex PCR, yet TCRdb's version contains in-frame clones alone and is incomplete. The repertoire holds fewer than 150,000 clones, with around 74% as singletons. Sequencing was done on a sample of PBMCs. The receptor set was obtained from a man in his 60s in good health and CMV-seropositive. CDR3s include the opening cysteine and the closing phenylalanine or tryptophan. D genes are given only for firm matches. Part of the rows lack a size; the others show once, few, many or a class for expanded clones.

clone size	D gene	V gene	J gene	CDR3 DNA	CDR3 protein
NA	NA	TRBV6-4	TRBJ1-2	TGTGCCAGCCGGCGATTCGGAGCGGCTAACTATGGCTACACCTTC	CASRRFGAANYGYTF
NA	TRBD1	TRBV5-5	TRBJ1-1	TGTGCCAGCAGCCAAAATAGGACAGGCTATCTGAACACTGAAGCTTTCTTT	CASSQNRTGYLNTEAFF
NA	TRBD1	TRBV5-8	TRBJ2-7	TGTGCCAGCAGCTTTGACAGGGACCTCTCCTACGAGCAGTACTTC	CASSFDRDLSYEQYF
NA	TRBD1	TRBV4-1	TRBJ1-2	TGCGCCAGCAGCCAAGTGGGGGTCCGGGACAGGGTATATGGCTACACCTTC	CASSQVGVRDRVYGYTF
once	NA	TRBV5-6	TRBJ2-7	TGTGCCAGTTCGTCTGGAGGGGGCATGTTTAACGAGCAGTACTTC	CASSSGGGMFNEQYF
NA	NA	TRBV2	TRBJ2-5	TGTGCCAGCAGTGTCTACAGGGTTCAAGAGACCCAGTACTTC	CASSVYRVQETQYF
NA	NA	TRBV5-6	TRBJ2-7	TGTGCCAGCACCCGGGGGAGAGGGTCCGTCTCCTACGAGCAGTACTTC	CASTRGRGSVSYEQYF
NA	TRBD1	TRBV5-1	TRBJ1-2	TGCGCCAGCAGACGAACCGGGACAGGGGATGGCTACACCTTC	CASRRTGTGDGYTF
few	NA	TRBV9	TRBJ1-4	TGTGCCAGCAGCGAGGGCAGGGGCCCCCTTAATGAAAAACTGTTTTTT	CASSEGRGPLNEKLFF
NA	NA	TRBV28	TRBJ1-2	TGTGCCAGCAGTTCGGGCGGTTGGAGGGGCTACACCTTC	CASSSGGWRGYTF
NA	NA	TRBV28	TRBJ1-1	TGTGCCAGCGGCGGTATTGGAGCTTTCTTT	CASGGIGAFF
NA	NA	TRBV29-1	TRBJ2-7	TGCAGCGTTGGTACTAGCCGGTACGAGCAGTACTTC	CSVGTSRYEQYF
NA	TRBD2	TRBV6-6	TRBJ2-7	TGTGCCAGCAGCTTAGCGGGGGTATCCCCCTACGAGCAGTACTTC	CASSLAGVSPYEQYF
NA	NA	TRBV2	TRBJ1-1	TGTGCCAGCATTCTGACAGCGAACACTGAAGCTTTCTTT	CASILTANTEAFF
NA	NA	TRBV7-9	TRBJ1-1	TGTGCCAGCAGCCCCTCTAGGGGGGGAGGAGCTTTCTTT	CASSPSRGGGAFF
NA	NA	TRBV5-1	TRBJ1-4	TGCGCCAGCAGCCGTGGGGTGGTAGTGGGAGCAACTAATGAAAAACTGTTTTTT	CASSRGVVVGATNEKLFF
NA	NA	TRBV6-6	TRBJ1-1	TGTGCCAGCAGTAAACGCGACACTGAAGCTTTCTTT	CASSKRDTEAFF
NA	NA	TRBV9	TRBJ1-3	TGTGCCAGCAGCATGGGCCCAGCCAACACCATATATTTT	CASSMGPANTIYF
NA	TRBD1	TRBV25-1	TRBJ1-5	TGTGCCAGTAGAGGACAGGGGAATCAGCCCCAGCATTTT	CASRGQGNQPQHF
NA	NA	TRBV5-1	TRBJ2-1	TGCGCCAGCAGCTTGCAGGGTCCGCAGGTCAATGAGCAGTTCTTC	CASSLQGPQVNEQFF
few	NA	TRBV21-1	TRBJ1-1	TGTGCCAGCAGCGGAGGTGTGGGCAGGGGCGAGAACACTGAAGCTTTCTTT	CASSGGVGRGENTEAFF
NA	NA	TRBV5-1	TRBJ2-1	TGCGCCAGCAGCTTACAGGGCCTACCTTCCTACAATGAGCAGTTCTTC	CASSLQGLPSYNEQFF
NA	TRBD2	TRBV2	TRBJ2-1	TGTGCCAGCCGAGGACTAGCGGGGTATCTGGAGCAGTTCTTC	CASRGLAGYLEQFF
NA	TRBD2	TRBV5-1	TRBJ2-1	TGCGCCAGCAGCTCTTCTAGCGGGCGATCCTACAATGAGCAGTTCTTC	CASSSSSGRSYNEQFF
NA	NA	TRBV30	TRBJ1-3	TGTGCCTGGAGTAAAAAAGGGGCTGGAAACACCATATATTTT	CAWSKKGAGNTIYF
NA	TRBD1	TRBV19	TRBJ1-1	TGTGCCAGTAGTATAAGGGGCAGGGGGCTCACTGAAGCTTTCTTT	CASSIRGRGLTEAFF
NA	NA	TRBV5-5	TRBJ1-2	TGTGCCAGCAGCTTGACAGGGCTGCTAACTAACTATGGCTACACCTTC	CASSLTGLLTNYGYTF
NA	NA	TRBV4-1	TRBJ1-5	TGCGCCAGCAGCCAAGAAGAGCGTTTAAGTCCCCAGCATTTT	CASSQEERLSPQHF
NA	NA	TRBV11-3	TRBJ2-5	TGTGCCAGCAGCTTGGGATTACAGGGACAAGAGACCCAGTACTTC	CASSLGLQGQETQYF
few	NA	TRBV7-3	TRBJ2-1	TGTGCCAGCAGCTTAGCCGGCCTAGCCCCCTTCAATGAGCAGTTCTTC	CASSLAGLAPFNEQFF
NA	TRBD1	TRBV5-4	TRBJ2-7	TGTGCCAGCAGCTTGGGAGGGGGACAGGGCTACGAGCAGTACTTC	CASSLGGGQGYEQYF
NA	NA	TRBV2	TRBJ1-2	TGTGCCAGCAGTGGGGCGAACGACCCCGGCTACACCTTC	CASSGANDPGYTF
NA	NA	TRBV11-2	TRBJ2-7	TGTGCCAGCAGCTTAGATGCGGATAACTACGAGCAGTACTTC	CASSLDADNYEQYF
NA	NA	TRBV7-8	TRBJ1-2	TGTGCCAGCAGCTTAGGTCCGCGCGAAGGCTACACCTTC	CASSLGPREGYTF
NA	TRBD1	TRBV11-2	TRBJ2-3	TGTGCCAGCAGGAGAGGGACAGGGGACACAGATACGCAGTATTTT	CASRRGTGDTDTQYF
NA	TRBD1	TRBV6-6	TRBJ2-7	TGTGCCAGCAGTTACACAGGGGGCGAATACGAGCAGTACTTC	CASSYTGGEYEQYF
NA	TRBD1	TRBV2	TRBJ2-7	TGTGCCAGCAGTGTTGGACAGGGCTATGGCGAGCAGTACTTC	CASSVGQGYGEQYF
NA	TRBD1	TRBV10-3	TRBJ2-7	TGTGCCATCAGTGGCAGTCCCGGGACAGGGACTGGGGCCTACTATGAGCAGTACTTC	CAISGSPGTGTGAYYEQYF
NA	NA	TRBV19	TRBJ1-1	TGTGCCAGTAGTATTGTCGGGGGGTCCGCTGAAGCTTTCTTT	CASSIVGGSAEAFF
NA	NA	TRBV6-4	TRBJ1-2	TGTGCCAGCACCAGAAGCTCAGGGGAGGGAGGCTATGGCTACACCTTC	CASTRSSGEGGYGYTF
NA	TRBD1	TRBV9	TRBJ1-3	TGTGCCAGCAGCGTAGAAGGGACAGGACTATACTCTGGAAACACCATATATTTT	CASSVEGTGLYSGNTIYF
NA	NA	TRBV27	TRBJ1-1	TGTGCCAGCAGTTCCGCTTGGTCGGGGGACACTGAAGCTTTCTTT	CASSSAWSGDTEAFF
NA	NA	TRBV5-4	TRBJ1-6	TGTGCCAGCAGCTCACAGGGAGCTGGCAATTCACCCCTCCACTTT	CASSSQGAGNSPLHF
NA	TRBD1	TRBV11-2	TRBJ2-7	TGTGCCAGCAGCAGACTCGACAGGGGGAGCCCCTACGAGCAGTACTTC	CASSRLDRGSPYEQYF
NA	NA	TRBV15	TRBJ1-2	TGTGCCACCAGCAGCTCAGGGTACGGCTACACCTTC	CATSSSGYGYTF